This TCR beta chain was sequenced in a study of T cell changes during pregnancy in multiple sclerosis. The assay was immunoSEQ multiplex PCR, and TCRdb's table has in-frame clones only and misses some. The sample gives tens of thousands of clones, over 85% of which show up once; over 0.8% is in the top ten. This CDR3 spans 17 amino acids. Germline values: CDR1 LNHDA, CDR2 SQIVND (reference sequence). V gave up 3 bases and J gave up 4 bases; unmatched junction bases: 10. Specimen: peripheral blood, collected in the first trimester of pregnancy. The receptor's source is a female donor with multiple sclerosis, enrolled in a pregnancy study. The chain carries TRBV19 and TRBJ1-2; 11 bases are shared with TRBD1. The CDR3 bases are TGTGCCAGTAGTATGGCCGGGACAGGGGGAGGAGGCTATGGCTACACCTTC. Translated, it gives CASSMAGTGGGGYGYTF.